This TCR beta chain was observed in a study of shared clonotypes between healthy human individuals. The CDR3 covers 19 residues. Losses at the gene ends were 5 bases for V and 4 bases for J; bases not matched to a gene: 22. Germline values: CDR1 PRHDT, CDR2 FYEKMQ (reference sequence). The naive CD8 population came from CD45RO-negative cells selected for CCR7, without terminally differentiated effector memory CD45RA+ cells. TCRdb's copy holds only in-frame clones and misses some; the assay was immunoSEQ multiplex PCR. The table includes some 2.1 million clones, about 94% detected once. The sample was naive CD8+ T cells sorted from blood. This TCR was recovered from a man aged 18 to 29 in good health. The V call is TRBV13, the J call TRBJ2-5; the match to TRBD1 covers 7 bases. The DNA of the CDR3 is TGTGCCAGCAGCCAGGGACAGACTGATCGTGGTTGGGAAGGAGAGACCCAGTACTTC. Encoded protein: CASSQGQTDRGWEGETQYF.